The 22 T cell receptor beta chains listed next were all sequenced from one sample in a study of T cells in localized non-small cell lung cancer. The assay was immunoSEQ multiplex PCR, and TCRdb's table has in-frame clones only and misses some. The profile shows about 17,000 clones, about 83% of them singletons. The sequenced sample was peripheral blood, obtained before any cancer treatment. The receptors stem from a male donor older than 55 with stage III lung adenocarcinoma.

This chain links TRBV27 with TRBJ2-2; D may correspond to TRBD1 or TRBD2 (6 bases each). The CDR3 length is 18 residues. The germline V and J ends were trimmed by 4 bases and 4 bases, with 22 bases remaining between them. The germline gives CDR1 MNHEY, CDR2 SMNVEV (reference sequence). CDR3 in amino acids: CASSSPLPGAEGTGELFF. For the CDR3, the DNA is TGTGCCAGCAGTTCTCCTCTGCCGGGGGCCGAGGGCACCGGGGAGCTGTTTTTT.

The rearrangement uses TRBV30 and TRBJ1-2; D uncertain. Trimming cost V 2 bases and J 4 bases, with 5 bases left between them. The CDR3 is 11 residues long. CDR1 is GTSNPN and CDR2 is SVGIG in the germline V gene (reference sequence). The DNA of the CDR3 is TGTGCCTGGAGTACGGGCTATGGCTACACCTTC. The encoded protein is CAWSTGYGYTF.

The rearrangement joins TRBV5-1 to TRBJ1-2; TRBD1 agrees at 7 bases. The CDR3 runs 15 residues. The V and J ends lost 0 bases and 4 bases, in that order; junction bases with no gene match: 6. Germline V gene sequence: CDR1 SGHRS, CDR2 YFSETQ. In DNA, the CDR3 is TGCGCCAGCAGCTTGGGAGGGGGCAGTTTCTATGGCTACACCTTC. Amino acid sequence: CASSLGGGSFYGYTF.

The chain employs TRBV19 and TRBJ1-5, with D unresolved. Trimming cost V 3 bases and J 0 bases, with 9 bases left between them. The CDR3 consists of 15 residues. Germline V gives CDR1 LNHDA, CDR2 SQIVND (reference sequence). CDR3 loop: CASSILRDSNQPQHF. The CDR3 nucleotides read TGTGCCAGTAGTATCCTCCGAGATAGCAATCAGCCCCAGCATTTT. Based on the CDR3 plus reference TRBV19 and TRBJ1-5, the full variable domain is DGGITQSPKYLFRKEGQNVTLSCEQNLNHDAMYWYRQDPGQGLRLIYYSQIVNDFQKGDIAEGYSVSREKKESFPLTVTSAQKNPTAFYLCASSILRDSNQPQHFGDGTRLSIL.

The rearrangement uses TRBV19 and TRBJ1-1; D ambiguous. Trimming shortened V by 9 bases and J by 1 base, and 9 bases separated the two germline ends. The CDR3 length is 12 residues. From germline, CDR1 is LNHDA and CDR2 SQIVND (reference sequence). The CDR3 reads CASVHWNTEAFF. The CDR3 DNA reads as TGTGCCAGCGTTCACTGGAACACTGAAGCTTTCTTT.

CDR3 residues: CASSFLSRGGRNEQFF. The CDR3 DNA sequence: TGTGCCAGCAGTTTTTTATCGCGGGGGGGCCGCAATGAGCAGTTCTTC. This chain uses TRBV27 with TRBJ2-1; 9 bases are a match to TRBD2. Trimming took 3 bases from V and 6 from J; bases not matched to a gene: 9. Germline values: CDR1 MNHEY, CDR2 SMNVEV (reference sequence). CDR3 length: 16 residues.

Remarks on this clone: One end of the junction is discordant with germline, which a read error may explain. This chain links TRBV29-1 with TRBJ1-1; D ambiguous. This CDR3 region has 9 residues. CDR1 is SQVTM and CDR2 is ANQGSEA in the germline V gene. Here the CDR3 DNA reads TGCAGCGTTGAGTCCGGGCGGGTCTTT. This translates into CSVESGRVF.

The chain recombines TRBV5-1 with TRBJ2-2, with 9 bases that match TRBD1. CDR1 is SGHRS, CDR2 YFSETQ, per germline. V shed 3 bases, J shed 4 bases, and the junction held 7 bases outside the gene matches. The CDR3 has 16 residues. CDR3 protein: CASSWGQGISTGELFF. The DNA of the CDR3 is TGCGCCAGCAGCTGGGGACAGGGAATTAGCACCGGGGAGCTGTTTTTT.

On this clone: The junction departs from the called germline gene at one end, perhaps through a read error. The chain has TRBV27 and TRBJ1-6; 7 bases match TRBD1. Germline values: CDR1 MNHEY, CDR2 SMNVEV (reference sequence). The CDR3 length is 16 residues. CDR3 nucleotide sequence: TGTGCCAGCAGTTTACGGACCGGGACAGTTGGTTCACCCCTTCACTTT. Protein: CASSLRTGTVGSPLHF.

This rearrangement joins TRBV7-3 to TRBJ2-6; D gene ambiguous. Germline CDR1 and CDR2: SGHTA and FQGTGA. This CDR3 has 18 residues. V lost 5 bases, J lost 5 bases, and 22 bases lay in between. The CDR3 loop reads CASSPIKTLQSRANVLTF. DNA of the CDR3: TGTGCCAGCAGCCCAATTAAGACGCTACAAAGTCGGGCCAACGTCCTGACTTTC.

This clone came up a few times. The chain recombines TRBV6-5 with TRBJ1-5; TRBD1 is a possible D gene (6 bases). The CDR3 extends over 15 amino acids. Deletions cut 0 bases from V and 4 bases from J, with 10 bases between. From germline, CDR1 is MNHEY and CDR2 SVGAGI. The CDR3 sequence: CASSYSSGANQPQHF. Written as DNA, the CDR3 is TGTGCCAGCAGTTACTCGTCAGGGGCTAATCAGCCCCAGCATTTT.

Here the CDR3 reads CASSESGGTYNEQFF. CDR3 in DNA: TGCGCCAGCAGCGAGAGCGGGGGAACCTACAATGAGCAGTTCTTC. The chain carries TRBV5-1 and TRBJ2-1, with 8 bases aligning to TRBD2. The junction had 5 bases not matched to a gene; V was cut back by 4 bases and J by 2 bases. The germline CDR1 and CDR2 sequences are SGHRS and YFSETQ. This CDR3 has 15 residues.

Regarding this clone: The junction and the germline gene differ at one end; a read error may be behind it. V is TRBV9 and J is TRBJ2-3, with D possibly TRBD2 on 5 matching bases. The germline CDR1 and CDR2 sequences are SGDLS and YYNGEE. CDR3 length: 15 amino acids. The CDR3: CASNVGLADGDTQYF. The CDR3 DNA reads as TGTGCCAGCAACGTAGGGCTAGCAGATGGAGATACGCAGTATTTT. Full variable domain (remainder filled in from reference TRBV9 and TRBJ2-3): DSGVTQTPKHLITATGQRVTLRCSPRSGDLSVYWYQQSLDQGLQFLIQYYNGEERAKGNILERFSAQQFPDLHSELNLSSLELGDSALYFCASNVGLADGDTQYFGPGTRLTVL.

With respect to this clone: One end of the junction varies from germline; a read error may be responsible. V is TRBV2 and J is TRBJ1-5; 7 bases fit TRBD1. In germline, CDR1 is SNHLY, CDR2 FYNNEI. CDR3 length equals 16 residues. The CDR3: CASSRQGSVPNQSQHF. Here the CDR3 DNA reads TGTGCCAGCAGTAGACAGGGCTCTGTGCCTAATCAGTCCCAGCATTTT.

This clone was seen a single time. The rearrangement links TRBV5-1 to TRBJ1-1, with 7 bases aligning to TRBD1. Germline V CDR1 and CDR2: SGHRS, YFSETQ. The CDR3 is 15 residues long. V gave up 0 bases and J gave up 6 bases; unmatched junction bases: 8. CDR3 nucleotides: TGCGCCAGCAGCTTGGCGACAGGGCGTTCCGCTGAAGCTTTCTTT. Translating gives CASSLATGRSAEAFF.

This clone was seen once. The chain is built from TRBV5-1 and TRBJ2-3, with unresolved D. CDR3 length: 14 amino acids. CDR1 and CDR2 (germline): SGHRS, YFSETQ. Trimming shortened V by 4 bases and J by 0 bases, and 9 bases separated the two germline ends. CDR3 nucleotides: TGCGCCAGCAGCCCGATCCCAAGCACAGATACGCAGTATTTT. Protein: CASSPIPSTDTQYF. The whole variable domain, remainder taken from reference TRBV5-1 and TRBJ2-3, is KAGVTQTPRYLIKTRGQQVTLSCSPISGHRSVSWYQQTPGQGLQFLFEYFSETQRNKGNFPGRFSGRQFSNSRSEMNVSTLELGDSALYLCASSPIPSTDTQYFGPGTRLTVL.

V is TRBV7-9 and J is TRBJ2-2; TRBD1 agrees at 8 bases. Losses at the gene ends were 5 bases for V and 7 bases for J; bases not matched to a gene: 12. The CDR3 has 16 residues. Per germline, CDR1 SEHNR and CDR2 FQNEAQ (reference sequence). CDR3 in DNA: TGTGCCAGCAGCCCTTTCCGGGACAGGAAGGTCGGGGAGCTGTTTTTT. As protein: CASSPFRDRKVGELFF.

This rearrangement joins TRBV5-1 to TRBJ2-1; 8 positions agree with TRBD2. This CDR3 has 14 residues. V was pared by 7 bases and J by 5 bases, with 8 bases of the junction left unmatched. Per germline, CDR1 SGHRS and CDR2 YFSETQ. CDR3 sequence (DNA): TGCGCCAGCCAAAGCGGGGGCGCAAACAATGAGCAGTTCTTC. Translating gives CASQSGGANNEQFF.

In its sample, this clone was seen a few times. The chain uses TRBV6-1 and TRBJ2-7; D perhaps matches TRBD2 (6 bases). Germline-derived CDR1 and CDR2 are MNHNS and SASEGT. The CDR3 covers 15 residues. The V and J ends lost 4 bases and 2 bases respectively, with 15 bases between them. The CDR3 region is CASSVETSGAYEQYF. CDR3 nucleotides: TGTGCCAGCAGTGTGGAGACATCGGGGGCCTACGAGCAGTACTTC.

The chain employs TRBV6-6 and TRBJ2-1; possibly TRBD1 or TRBD2 for D (5 bases each). This CDR3 contains 14 residues. Germline assignment: CDR1 MNHNY and CDR2 SVGAGI (reference sequence). Deletions cut 7 bases from V and 10 bases from J, with 20 bases between. For the CDR3, the DNA is TGTGCCAGCATTCCGGGACCGACCATACCCGAGCAGTTCTTC. Translation gives CASIPGPTIPEQFF.

In its sample, this clone was seen a few times. The chain carries TRBV29-1 and TRBJ1-1, with D possibly being TRBD1 (5 bases). Trimming shortened V by 7 bases and J by 7 bases, and 13 bases separated the two germline ends. The CDR3 extends over 11 amino acids. Germline assignment: CDR1 SQVTM and CDR2 ANQGSEA. As DNA, the CDR3 is TGCAGCGCGGGACCGCTGGTTGAAGCTTTCTTT. It specifies CSAGPLVEAFF.

In DNA form, the CDR3 reads TGCAGCACCGGGGCAGGGGGCTACAATGAGCAGTTCTTC. Residues: CSTGAGGYNEQFF. The rearrangement uses TRBV29-1 and TRBJ2-1; 7 bases line up with TRBD1. Per the germline V gene, CDR1 is SQVTM and CDR2 is ANQGSEA. With 8 bases clipped from V and 3 bases from J, the junction kept 7 bases outside the gene matches. This CDR3 is 13 amino acids long.